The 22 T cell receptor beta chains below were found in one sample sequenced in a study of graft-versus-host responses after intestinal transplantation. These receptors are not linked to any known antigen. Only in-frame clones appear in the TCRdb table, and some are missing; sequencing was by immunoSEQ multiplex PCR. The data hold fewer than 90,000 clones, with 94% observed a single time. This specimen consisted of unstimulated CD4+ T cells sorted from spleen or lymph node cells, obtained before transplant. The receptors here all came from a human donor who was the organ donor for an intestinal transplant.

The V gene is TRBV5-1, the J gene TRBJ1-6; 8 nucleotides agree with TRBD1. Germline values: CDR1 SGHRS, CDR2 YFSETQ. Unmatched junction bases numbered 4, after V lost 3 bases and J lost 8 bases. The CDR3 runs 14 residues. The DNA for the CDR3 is TGCGCCAGCAGCTGGGGACAGGAGGATTCACCCCTCCACTTT. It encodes CASSWGQEDSPLHF.

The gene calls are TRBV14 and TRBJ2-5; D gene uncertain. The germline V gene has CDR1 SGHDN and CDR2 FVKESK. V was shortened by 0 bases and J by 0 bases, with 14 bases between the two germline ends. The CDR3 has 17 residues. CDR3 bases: TGTGCCAGCAGCCAAGATCTTACGACTTCGTACCAAGAGACCCAGTACTTC. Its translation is CASSQDLTTSYQETQYF.

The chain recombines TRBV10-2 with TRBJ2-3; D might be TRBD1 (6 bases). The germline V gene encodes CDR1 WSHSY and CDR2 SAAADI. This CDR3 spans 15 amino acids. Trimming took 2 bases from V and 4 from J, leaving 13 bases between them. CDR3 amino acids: CASSEPSQGPDTQYF. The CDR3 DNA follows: TGCGCCAGCAGTGAGCCCTCACAGGGACCAGATACGCAGTATTTT.

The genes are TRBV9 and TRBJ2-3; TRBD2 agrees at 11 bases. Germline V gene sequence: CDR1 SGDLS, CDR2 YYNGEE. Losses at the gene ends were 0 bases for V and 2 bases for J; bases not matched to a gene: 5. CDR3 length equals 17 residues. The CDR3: CASSVGASGGSTDTQYF. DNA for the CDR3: TGTGCCAGCAGCGTAGGGGCTAGCGGGGGGTCCACAGATACGCAGTATTTT. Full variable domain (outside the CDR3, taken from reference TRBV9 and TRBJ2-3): DSGVTQTPKHLITATGQRVTLRCSPRSGDLSVYWYQQSLDQGLQFLIQYYNGEERAKGNILERFSAQQFPDLHSELNLSSLELGDSALYFCASSVGASGGSTDTQYFGPGTRLTVL.

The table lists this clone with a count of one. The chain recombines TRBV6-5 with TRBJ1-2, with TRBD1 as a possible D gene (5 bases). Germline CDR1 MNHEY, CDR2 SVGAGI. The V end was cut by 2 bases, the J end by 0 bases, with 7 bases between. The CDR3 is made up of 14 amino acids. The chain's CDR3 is CASSYRGTNYGYTF. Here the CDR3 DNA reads TGTGCCAGCAGTTACAGGGGCACTAACTATGGCTACACCTTC.

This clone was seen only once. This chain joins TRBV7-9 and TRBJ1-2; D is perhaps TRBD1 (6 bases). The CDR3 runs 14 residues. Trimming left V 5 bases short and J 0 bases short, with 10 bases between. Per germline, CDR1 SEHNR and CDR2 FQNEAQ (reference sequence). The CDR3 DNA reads TGTGCCAGCAGCCCCGGGACACCTAACTATGGCTACACCTTC. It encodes CASSPGTPNYGYTF.

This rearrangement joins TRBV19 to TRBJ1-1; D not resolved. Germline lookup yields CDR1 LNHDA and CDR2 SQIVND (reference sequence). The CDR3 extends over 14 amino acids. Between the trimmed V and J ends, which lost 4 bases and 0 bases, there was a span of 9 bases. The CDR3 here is CASSTQAMNTEAFF. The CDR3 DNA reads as TGTGCCAGTAGTACCCAAGCGATGAACACTGAAGCTTTCTTT.

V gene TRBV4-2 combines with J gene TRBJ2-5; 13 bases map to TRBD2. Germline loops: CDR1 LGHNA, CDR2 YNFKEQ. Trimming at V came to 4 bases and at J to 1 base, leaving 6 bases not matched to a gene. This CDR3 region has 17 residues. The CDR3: CASSPMTSGGTQETQYF. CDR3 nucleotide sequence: TGTGCCAGCAGCCCGATGACTAGCGGGGGGACCCAAGAGACCCAGTACTTC.

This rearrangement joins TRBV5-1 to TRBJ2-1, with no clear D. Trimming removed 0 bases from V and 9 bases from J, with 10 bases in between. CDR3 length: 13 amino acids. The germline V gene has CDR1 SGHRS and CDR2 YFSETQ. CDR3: CASSLELASEQFF. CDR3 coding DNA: TGCGCCAGCAGCTTGGAATTAGCTAGTGAGCAGTTCTTC.

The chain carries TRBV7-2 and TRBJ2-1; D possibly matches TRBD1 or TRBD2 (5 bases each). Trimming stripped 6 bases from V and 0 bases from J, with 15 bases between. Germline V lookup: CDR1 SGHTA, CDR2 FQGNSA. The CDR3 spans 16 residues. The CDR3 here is CASSKSGTSSYNEQFF. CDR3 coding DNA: TGTGCCAGCAGTAAGTCGGGGACGAGCTCCTACAATGAGCAGTTCTTC.

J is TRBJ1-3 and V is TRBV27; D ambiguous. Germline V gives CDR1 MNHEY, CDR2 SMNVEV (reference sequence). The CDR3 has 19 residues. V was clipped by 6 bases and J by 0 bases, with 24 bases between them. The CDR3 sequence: CASSQLPSHREVSGNTIYF. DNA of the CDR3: TGTGCCAGCAGCCAGTTGCCCAGCCACCGAGAAGTCTCTGGAAACACCATATATTTT.

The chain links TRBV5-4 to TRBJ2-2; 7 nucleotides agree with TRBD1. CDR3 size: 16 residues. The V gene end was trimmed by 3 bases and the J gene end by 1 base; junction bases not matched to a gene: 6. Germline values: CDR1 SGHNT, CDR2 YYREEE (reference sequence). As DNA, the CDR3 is TGTGCCAGCAGCTCTAACAGGGGCGAGAACACCGGGGAGCTGTTTTTT. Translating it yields CASSSNRGENTGELFF.

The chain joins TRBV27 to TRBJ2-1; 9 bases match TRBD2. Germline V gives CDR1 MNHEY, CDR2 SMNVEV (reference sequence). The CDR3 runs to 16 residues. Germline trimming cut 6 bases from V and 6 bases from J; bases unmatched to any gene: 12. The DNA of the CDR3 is TGTGCCAGCAGAGTAAGACCGGGACTAGCTGTCAATGAGCAGTTCTTC. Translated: CASRVRPGLAVNEQFF.

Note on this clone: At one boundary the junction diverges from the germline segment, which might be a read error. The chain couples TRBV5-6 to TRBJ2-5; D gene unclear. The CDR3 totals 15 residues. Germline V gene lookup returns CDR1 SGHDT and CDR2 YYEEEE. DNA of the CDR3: TGTGCCAGCAGCTTGGAGGTAGATTACCAGGAGACCCAGTACTTC. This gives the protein CASSLEVDYQETQYF.

The DNA for the CDR3 is TGTGCCAGTAGTCCAGGGGCTAATCATGGCTACACCTTC. It specifies CASSPGANHGYTF. This sequence joins TRBV19 and TRBJ1-2, with D tentatively TRBD1 (6 bases). The CDR3 sequence is 13 residues long. V lost 5 bases and J lost 6, with 13 bases in between. Germline V CDR1 and CDR2: LNHDA, SQIVND (reference sequence). The full variable domain, its missing parts supplied by reference TRBV19 and TRBJ1-2, is DGGITQSPKYLFRKEGQNVTLSCEQNLNHDAMYWYRQDPGQGLRLIYYSQIVNDFQKGDIAEGYSVSREKKESFPLTVTSAQKNPTAFYLCASSPGANHGYTFGSGTRLTVV.

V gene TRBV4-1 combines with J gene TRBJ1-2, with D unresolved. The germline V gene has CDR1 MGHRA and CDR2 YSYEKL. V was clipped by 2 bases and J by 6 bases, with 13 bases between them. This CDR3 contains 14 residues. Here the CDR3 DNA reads TGCGCCAGCAGCCAACTCTCGGCGGGTAATGGCTACACCTTC. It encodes CASSQLSAGNGYTF.

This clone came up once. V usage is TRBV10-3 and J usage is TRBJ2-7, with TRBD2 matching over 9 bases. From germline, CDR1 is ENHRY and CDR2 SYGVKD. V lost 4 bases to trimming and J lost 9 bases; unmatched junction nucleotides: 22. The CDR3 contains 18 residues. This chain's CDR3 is CAISAAGGTVPTIIGQYF. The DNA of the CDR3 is TGTGCCATCAGTGCGGCGGGGGGGACAGTCCCTACGATCATCGGGCAGTACTTC.

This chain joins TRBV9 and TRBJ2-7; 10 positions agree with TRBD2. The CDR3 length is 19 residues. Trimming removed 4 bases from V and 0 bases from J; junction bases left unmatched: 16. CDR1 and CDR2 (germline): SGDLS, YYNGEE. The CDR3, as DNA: TGTGCCAGCAGCCCGTGGAGAAGCGGGGGGGCACTGAGCTCCTACGAGCAGTACTTC. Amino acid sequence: CASSPWRSGGALSSYEQYF. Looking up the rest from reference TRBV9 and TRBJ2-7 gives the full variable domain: DSGVTQTPKHLITATGQRVTLRCSPRSGDLSVYWYQQSLDQGLQFLIQYYNGEERAKGNILERFSAQQFPDLHSELNLSSLELGDSALYFCASSPWRSGGALSSYEQYFGPGTRLTVT.

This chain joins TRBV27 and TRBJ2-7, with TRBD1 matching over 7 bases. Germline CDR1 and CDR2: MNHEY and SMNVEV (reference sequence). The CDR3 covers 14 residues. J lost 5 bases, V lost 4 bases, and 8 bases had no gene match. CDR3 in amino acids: CASSSDRARNEQYF. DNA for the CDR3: TGTGCCAGCAGTTCCGACAGGGCACGGAACGAGCAGTACTTC.

In nucleotides, the CDR3 is TGTGCCAGCAGTTCACGGACCGCGCCGGCCATTCAGTACTTC. It encodes CASSSRTAPAIQYF. V gene TRBV27 combines with J gene TRBJ2-4; D is undetermined. CDR1 is MNHEY and CDR2 is SMNVEV in the germline V gene (reference sequence). The CDR3 covers 14 residues. V was clipped by 4 bases and J by 9 bases, with 16 bases between them.

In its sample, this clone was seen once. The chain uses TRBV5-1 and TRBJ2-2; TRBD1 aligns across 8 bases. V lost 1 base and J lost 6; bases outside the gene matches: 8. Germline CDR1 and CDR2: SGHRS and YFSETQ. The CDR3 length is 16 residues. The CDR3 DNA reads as TGCGCCAGCAGCTTGCGCGTCAGGGGGCTGGCCGGGGAGCTGTTTTTT. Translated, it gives CASSLRVRGLAGELFF.

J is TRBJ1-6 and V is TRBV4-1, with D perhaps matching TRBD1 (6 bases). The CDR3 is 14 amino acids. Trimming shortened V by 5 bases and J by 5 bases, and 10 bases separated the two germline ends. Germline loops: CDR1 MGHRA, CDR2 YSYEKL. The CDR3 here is CASSLQGHNSPLHF. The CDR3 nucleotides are TGCGCCAGCAGCTTACAGGGACATAATTCACCCCTCCACTTT.